These 26 T cell receptor beta chains came from one sample sequenced in a study of post-analysis software for immune sequencing data. Findings and limits, study-wide: With TRBV5-6, TRBV5-1 and TRBV20-1 included, about 5 TRBV segments were more frequent in patients than in controls.

Libraries were made from TCR beta cDNA, and they carried unique molecular identifiers. From the PCR reads, TCRdb called clonotypes with MiXCR, one entry per CDR3 protein. The data hold about 430,000 distinct CDR3 sequences, with about 39% observed a single time. The antigens these receptors bind are not known. Sample: blood. The origin of the receptors is a girl aged 2 to 9 with multiple sclerosis.

For the CDR3, the DNA is TGCAGTGTCTCAAAACAGGGGAGGAAGGCCTATGGCTACACCTTC. It codes for CSVSKQGRKAYGYTF. This chain links TRBV20-1 with TRBJ1-2; 7 nucleotides match TRBD1. Trimming took 7 bases from V and 4 from J; bases not matched to a gene: 15. The CDR3 has 15 amino acids. CDR1 and CDR2 (germline): DFQATT, SNEGSKA (reference sequence).

CDR3 protein: CASSSTGVRAYGYTF. The CDR3 coding sequence is TGTGCCAGCAGCTCCACAGGGGTCCGTGCCTATGGCTACACCTTC. The V call is TRBV7-9, the J call TRBJ1-2, with 7 nucleotides matching TRBD1. The CDR3 spans 15 residues. Trimming cost V 4 bases and J 4 bases; bases outside gene matches: 9. CDR1 is SEHNR and CDR2 is FQNEAQ in the germline V gene (reference sequence).

This clonotype has a handful of counts. This sequence joins TRBV6-5 and TRBJ1-2; 9 nucleotides agree with TRBD1. This CDR3 comprises 15 residues. The germline V gene has CDR1 MNHEY and CDR2 SVGAGI. Germline trimming cut 4 bases from V and 4 bases from J; bases unmatched to any gene: 7. DNA for the CDR3: TGTGCCAGCAGTTTTCGGGGACAGGGCGGCTATGGCTACACCTTC. Its translation is CASSFRGQGGYGYTF.

This rearrangement joins TRBV20-1 to TRBJ2-1, with TRBD2 identical over 14 bases. The CDR3 is 15 residues long. Germline CDR1 DFQATT, CDR2 SNEGSKA (reference sequence). With 5 bases clipped from V and 6 bases from J, the junction kept 6 bases outside the gene matches. As DNA, the CDR3 is TGCAGTGCTGCCGGGACTAGCGGGGGATTCAATGAGCAGTTCTTC. Translated: CSAAGTSGGFNEQFF.

The V gene is TRBV12-3 or TRBV12-4, the J gene TRBJ2-7, with TRBD1 identical over 9 bases. The V segment lost 3 bases and the J segment 2 bases; nucleotides outside the gene matches: 2. This CDR3 region has 14 residues. The CDR3 region is CASSFRTGAYEQYF. The DNA for the CDR3 is TGTGCCAGCAGTTTCCGGACAGGGGCCTACGAGCAGTACTTC.

The V gene is TRBV5-1, the J gene TRBJ2-5; no reliable D call. CDR1 is SGHRS, CDR2 YFSETQ, per germline. CDR3 length equals 13 residues. Trimming left V 4 bases short and J 2 bases short, with 9 bases between. The CDR3 protein is CASSRLIQETQYF. The CDR3 DNA reads as TGCGCCAGCAGCCGGTTAATTCAAGAGACCCAGTACTTC.

This clonotype has only a few counts. The chain is built from TRBV3-1 and TRBJ2-5; no definite D call. Trimming took 1 base from V and 1 from J, leaving 10 bases between them. Looked up from germline, CDR1 is LGHDT and CDR2 is YNNKEL (reference sequence). The CDR3 is made up of 15 amino acids. The CDR3 protein is CASSQVSQTQETQYF. The CDR3 DNA follows: TGTGCCAGCAGCCAAGTTTCACAGACCCAAGAGACCCAGTACTTC.

This clonotype occurred a few times. The CDR3 region is CASRNGTDYGYTF. CDR3 bases: TGTGCCAGCAGAAATGGGACAGACTATGGCTACACCTTC. This sequence joins TRBV28 and TRBJ1-2, with TRBD1 matching over 7 bases. The CDR3 covers 13 residues. Germline V gives CDR1 MDHEN, CDR2 SYDVKM. Germline trimming cut 6 bases from V and 3 bases from J; bases unmatched to any gene: 4.

The V gene is TRBV20-1, the J gene TRBJ2-7; D possibly matches TRBD1 or TRBD2 (5 bases each). This CDR3 comprises 14 residues. Trimming pared 6 bases from V and 7 bases from J, leaving 22 bases between. Germline loops: CDR1 DFQATT, CDR2 SNEGSKA (reference sequence). This CDR3 is CSAKNRDLLSEQYF. CDR3 bases: TGCAGTGCGAAAAACCGGGACCTCCTTAGTGAGCAGTACTTC.

A few counts support this clonotype. The V call is TRBV20-1, the J call TRBJ2-3; D unclear. Germline CDR1 is DFQATT and CDR2 is SNEGSKA (reference sequence). This CDR3 has 13 residues. Deletions cut 0 bases from V and 6 bases from J, with 10 bases between. CDR3 in amino acids: CSARDSLWDTQYF. The CDR3 coding sequence is TGCAGTGCTAGAGATAGCCTTTGGGATACGCAGTATTTT.

This clonotype has more than one count but fewer than ten. The rearrangement links TRBV5-1 to TRBJ2-3, with D unclear. The CDR3 is 14 amino acids. Germline CDR1 is SGHRS and CDR2 is YFSETQ. Trimming shortened V by 0 bases and J by 4 bases, and 9 bases separated the two germline ends. The CDR3 protein is CASSLDRAADTQYF. The CDR3 bases are TGCGCCAGCAGCTTGGATCGGGCCGCAGATACGCAGTATTTT.

The rearrangement joins TRBV7-8 to TRBJ1-1, with 8 nucleotides matching TRBD1. This CDR3 has 17 amino acids. Germline CDR1 and CDR2: SGHVS and FQNEAQ. V was pared by 4 bases and J by 0 bases, with 10 bases of the junction left unmatched. The CDR3 sequence: CASSSSRQGMMNTEAFF. CDR3 nucleotides: TGTGCCAGCAGCTCATCTCGACAGGGGATGATGAACACTGAAGCTTTCTTT.

In its sample, this clonotype was seen a few times. This chain links TRBV29-1 with TRBJ2-6; a weak D match, TRBD1 (6 bases). From germline, CDR1 is SQVTM and CDR2 ANQGSEA. The CDR3 extends over 16 amino acids. V was shortened by 5 bases and J by 0 bases, with 14 bases between the two germline ends. The CDR3 spells CSVMAGASSGANVLTF. CDR3 nucleotides: TGCAGCGTTATGGCAGGGGCGAGCTCTGGGGCCAACGTCCTGACTTTC.

This clonotype was recorded once. This CDR3 reads CASSQELTGGNEQFF. CDR3 in DNA: TGTGCCAGCAGCCAAGAACTTACAGGGGGCAATGAGCAGTTCTTC. The chain has TRBV3-1 and TRBJ2-1; 8 nucleotides agree with TRBD1. The germline V gene encodes CDR1 LGHDT and CDR2 YNNKEL (reference sequence). CDR3 length equals 15 residues. Trimming cost V 0 bases and J 6 bases; bases outside gene matches: 4.

This clonotype was found once. V usage is TRBV5-1 and J usage is TRBJ2-5; D possibly matches TRBD1 or TRBD2 (5 bases each). This CDR3 is 13 amino acids long. Germline V lookup: CDR1 SGHRS, CDR2 YFSETQ. Trimming took off 2 bases at V and 3 bases at J, with 8 bases between the two ends. In DNA, the CDR3 is TGCGCCAGCAGCTTTATGGGGGAAGAGACCCAGTACTTC. Translated: CASSFMGEETQYF.

The chain employs TRBV2 and TRBJ2-1, with D possibly matching TRBD2 (7 bases). Trimming took off 7 bases at V and 10 bases at J, with 17 bases between the two ends. The germline V gene has CDR1 SNHLY and CDR2 FYNNEI. CDR3 length: 13 residues. This CDR3 is CASTRGARGEQFF. The CDR3 nucleotides read TGTGCCAGCACTCGGGGGGCGAGGGGCGAGCAGTTCTTC.

This chain connects TRBV7-9 to TRBJ2-1; D not resolved. Germline CDR1 is SEHNR and CDR2 is FQNEAQ (reference sequence). Deletions cut 5 bases from V and 1 base from J, with 12 bases between. The CDR3 consists of 15 residues. Here the CDR3 reads CASSPPLLSYNEQFF. The DNA for the CDR3 is TGTGCCAGCAGCCCACCCCTTTTATCCTACAATGAGCAGTTCTTC.

V usage is TRBV9 and J usage is TRBJ2-7; 9 nucleotides match TRBD2. This CDR3 region has 17 residues. After removal of 0 bases from V and 2 bases from J, the junction contained 9 bases not matched to a gene. Looked up from germline, CDR1 is SGDLS and CDR2 is YYNGEE. CDR3 in amino acids: CASSVEGELAGPYEQYF. The CDR3 DNA reads as TGTGCCAGCAGCGTAGAGGGGGAACTAGCGGGCCCCTACGAGCAGTACTTC.

The V gene is TRBV29-1, the J gene TRBJ1-2, with D perhaps matching TRBD1 (6 bases). The CDR3 has 16 residues. The germline V gene encodes CDR1 SQVTM and CDR2 ANQGSEA. Trimming removed 0 bases at V and 3 bases at J, with 17 bases between. The CDR3 here is CSVEDQRVRGYYGYTF. For the CDR3, the DNA is TGCAGCGTTGAAGATCAAAGGGTCAGGGGATACTATGGCTACACCTTC.

This clonotype was observed a handful of times. The V gene is TRBV11-2, the J gene TRBJ1-4; possible D gene TRBD1, 5 bases. The CDR3 spans 15 residues. Germline CDR1 SGHAT, CDR2 FQNNGV. Trimming shortened V by 2 bases and J by 3 bases, and 10 bases separated the two germline ends. In DNA form, the CDR3 reads TGTGCCAGCAGCTTAAGGGGAATGGCTAATGAAAAACTGTTTTTT. This encodes CASSLRGMANEKLFF.

The chain combines TRBV9 with TRBJ2-7; D remains ambiguous. The CDR3 is made up of 16 amino acids. Trimming pared 0 bases from V and 6 bases from J, leaving 19 bases between. In germline, CDR1 is SGDLS, CDR2 YYNGEE. CDR3 nucleotides: TGTGCCAGCAGCGTAGTGCCCACTCAGGTTGTTGCCGAGCAGTACTTC. As protein: CASSVVPTQVVAEQYF.

The chain is built from TRBV18 and TRBJ2-1; either TRBD1 or TRBD2 may supply D (6 bases each). V lost 3 bases and J lost 1, with 13 bases in between. In germline, CDR1 is KGHSH, CDR2 LQKENI. This CDR3 is 16 amino acids long. CDR3 region: CASSPSLGGSYNEQFF. CDR3 sequence (DNA): TGTGCCAGCTCACCGTCCCTAGGGGGGTCCTACAATGAGCAGTTCTTC.

Remarks on this clonotype: The junction shows a germline mismatch at one end, possibly a read error. V and J are TRBV6-6 and TRBJ1-1, with D maybe TRBD1 (6 bases). Germline assignment: CDR1 MNHNY and CDR2 SVGAGI (reference sequence). CDR3 length: 13 amino acids. The CDR3 DNA reads as TGCGCCAGCAGCTATACAGGGATCACTGAAGCTTTCTTT. Translation gives CASSYTGITEAFF.

V is TRBV29-1 and J is TRBJ1-1; no clear D gene. Trimming took off 3 bases at V and 3 bases at J, with 5 bases between the two ends. This CDR3 is 11 amino acids long. Germline V gives CDR1 SQVTM, CDR2 ANQGSEA. The CDR3: CSVDSYTEAFF. The CDR3 bases are TGCAGCGTTGACAGTTACACTGAAGCTTTCTTT.

The gene calls are TRBV12-3 or TRBV12-4 and TRBJ2-1; the D is unclear. CDR3 length: 10 amino acids. The V end was cut by 6 bases, the J end by 10 bases, with 7 bases between. The CDR3, as DNA: TGTGCCAGCAGGGGCTTGGAGCAGTTCTTC. Translation gives CASRGLEQFF.

The genes are TRBV29-1 and TRBJ2-3; 11 bases match TRBD2. Per the germline V gene, CDR1 is SQVTM and CDR2 is ANQGSEA. After removal of 8 bases from V and 1 base from J, the junction contained 5 bases not matched to a gene. The CDR3 is 14 residues long. Written as DNA, the CDR3 is TGCAGCTCTCGACTAGCGGGGCGCACAGATACGCAGTATTTT. Amino acids: CSSRLAGRTDTQYF.